These 6 T cell receptor beta chains came from one sample sequenced in a study of regulatory T cells in long-lasting Graves disease. Specified time point: newly diagnosed GD, antithyroid drugs for less than 3 months. TCR sequences were obtained from RNA taken from PBMCs. For TCR beta, libraries came from iRepertoire HTBI primers and Arm-PCR of CDR3 regions. TCRdb re-called the multiplex PCR reads with MiXCR, one entry per CDR3 protein. In the table there are more than 300,000 distinct CDR3 sequences, 15% to 20% of which are singletons. This sample also belongs to another study, concerning T cells in Graves' hyperthyroidism and ophthalmopathy.

This material consisted of peripheral blood mononuclear cells (PBMCs), taken at new diagnosis, from a patient treated with antithyroid drugs. These receptors originate from a woman aged 18-35 years with Graves disease.

This clonotype was picked up many times. The chain combines TRBV5-1 with TRBJ2-7; D gene ambiguous. V was clipped by 3 bases and J by 0 bases, with 10 bases between them. Germline assignment: CDR1 SGHRS and CDR2 YFSETQ. The CDR3 is made up of 14 amino acids. For the CDR3, the DNA is TGCGCCAGCAGCTCTGGATTCAGCTCCTACGAGCAGTACTTC. Its translation is CASSSGFSSYEQYF.

This clonotype appeared many times. The chain combines TRBV7-6 with TRBJ2-5; the match to TRBD1 covers 10 bases. V lost 5 bases to trimming and J lost 3 bases; unmatched junction nucleotides: 6. There are 15 residues in the CDR3. Germline V gene sequence: CDR1 SGHVS, CDR2 FNYEAQ. The CDR3 sequence: CASSHGTGVEETQYF. The CDR3 bases are TGTGCCAGCAGCCACGGGACAGGGGTGGAAGAGACCCAGTACTTC. Variable domain in full (rest from reference TRBV7-6 and TRBJ2-5): GAGVSQSPRYKVTKRGQDVALRCDPISGHVSLYWYRQALGQGPEFLTYFNYEAQQDKSGLPNDRFSAERPEGSISTLTIQRTEQRDSAMYRCASSHGTGVEETQYFGPGTRLLVL.

V usage is TRBV27 and J usage is TRBJ2-5; TRBD2 agrees at 14 bases. This CDR3 has 16 amino acids. The V gene's germline CDR1 is MNHEY and CDR2 SMNVEV (reference sequence). After removal of 4 bases from V and 4 bases from J, the junction contained 5 bases not matched to a gene. In nucleotides, the CDR3 is TGTGCCAGCAGTTCCTCGACTAGCGGGGGGGGAGAGACCCAGTACTTC. Amino acids: CASSSSTSGGGETQYF.

This clonotype was picked up many times. This chain uses TRBV7-8 with TRBJ2-7; D uncertain. Germline assignment: CDR1 SGHVS and CDR2 FQNEAQ. V was pared by 5 bases and J by 3 bases, with 5 bases between. This CDR3 region has 11 residues. CDR3 protein: CASSADYEQYF. The DNA of the CDR3 is TGTGCCAGCAGCGCGGACTACGAGCAGTACTTC.

V usage is TRBV3-1 and J usage is TRBJ2-1; D may correspond to TRBD1 or TRBD2 (5 bases each). Germline CDR1 LGHDT, CDR2 YNNKEL (reference sequence). V gave up 2 bases and J gave up 6 bases, with 8 bases separating them. CDR3 length equals 13 residues. CDR3 sequence: CASSQKGSNEQFF. CDR3 DNA sequence: TGTGCCAGCAGCCAAAAGGGGAGCAATGAGCAGTTCTTC.

This clonotype was seen repeatedly, ten times or more. This chain uses TRBV27 with TRBJ2-7; 9 bases align to TRBD1. V shed 0 bases, J shed 0 bases, and the junction held 3 bases outside the gene matches. This CDR3 is built from 16 residues. From germline, CDR1 is MNHEY and CDR2 SMNVEV (reference sequence). CDR3 sequence reads: CASSLSGTGNSYEQYF. The DNA for the CDR3 is TGTGCCAGCAGTTTATCAGGGACAGGGAACTCCTACGAGCAGTACTTC.